This T cell receptor (beta chain) was found in a study of beta chain features in type 1 diabetes. Study-wide results and caveats: In comparison with healthy donors, patients had naive, central memory and Treg TCRB repertoires that appeared more similar. Fewer junction insertions and more nucleotide deletions appeared in type 1 diabetes patients. Shorter templates might be favored by PCR, equally in patients and controls.

Details on this clone: Its antigen is undetermined.

In germline, CDR1 is MNHNY, CDR2 SVGAGI (reference sequence). With 7 bases removed from V and 7 bases from J, the gap between germline ends came to 20 bases. CDR3 size: 14 residues. The whole isolated RNA underwent reverse transcription, so sequencing captured expressed TCRB transcripts. Some clones are missing from TCRdb's copy, which holds only in-frame ones; the method was immunoSEQ multiplex PCR. The sample includes about 140,000 clones, 9% to 10% of them seen just once. This sequence was found in a woman aged 40 to 50 in good health. The chain has TRBV6-6 and TRBJ2-7; D perhaps matches TRBD1 (6 bases). The sequencing input was central memory CD4+ T cells from blood. In DNA, the CDR3 is TGTGCCAGCATCCGTGAAACAGGGATTAAGGAGCAGTACTTC. Protein: CASIRETGIKEQYF.